A single sample gave rise to the 18 T cell receptor beta chains below, sequenced in a study of T cell changes during pregnancy in multiple sclerosis. Only in-frame clones appear in the TCRdb table, and some are missing; sequencing was by immunoSEQ multiplex PCR. The repertoire holds approximately 50,000 clones, about 90% seen once, with 5.5% to 8% in the top ten. The specimen comprised peripheral blood, sampled in the third trimester of pregnancy. The origin of the receptors is a female donor in good health, enrolled as a control in a pregnancy study.

In DNA, the CDR3 is TGTGCCTGGAAACCGGCCCATGTGGTGAGGGAGCAGTACTTC. Its translation is CAWKPAHVVREQYF. The V gene is TRBV30, the J gene TRBJ2-7; no reliable D call. Germline CDR1 reads GTSNPN; CDR2 reads SVGIG (reference sequence). Trimming took 4 bases from V and 7 from J, leaving 20 bases between them. The CDR3 is 14 residues long.

The gene calls are TRBV28 and TRBJ1-5; D unresolved. V was trimmed by 11 bases and J by 3 bases, leaving 11 bases between them. The CDR3 is made up of 12 amino acids. Germline V lookup: CDR1 MDHEN, CDR2 SYDVKM. CDR3 bases: TGTGCCGAAGGCCGACTCAATCAGCCCCAGCATTTT. This sequence encodes CAEGRLNQPQHF.

This clone was seen just once. This sequence joins TRBV2 and TRBJ1-6; 9 bases map to TRBD1. The CDR3 sequence is 19 residues long. V lost 2 bases, J lost 0 bases, and 8 bases stayed unmatched. CDR1 and CDR2 (germline): SNHLY, FYNNEI. In nucleotides, the CDR3 is TGTGCCAGCAGTGAACAGGGACAGGGAAAAGGCTCCTATAATTCACCCCTCCACTTT. Residues: CASSEQGQGKGSYNSPLHF.

The chain links TRBV18 to TRBJ1-5; 8 bases align to TRBD1. J lost 6 bases, V lost 6 bases, and 13 bases had no gene match. Germline V gene sequence: CDR1 KGHSH, CDR2 LQKENI. The CDR3 has 16 amino acids. CDR3 protein: CASSPLPGQASQPQHF. The CDR3 DNA reads as TGTGCCAGCTCGCCGCTCCCGGGACAGGCCAGTCAGCCCCAGCATTTT.

V and J are TRBV30 and TRBJ1-5; TRBD1 is a possible D gene (6 bases). The ends were cut back, 2 bases at V and 6 bases at J, with 14 bases in the middle. The CDR3 length is 14 residues. CDR1 is GTSNPN, CDR2 SVGIG, per germline (reference sequence). The CDR3 nucleotides are TGTGCCTGGAGTAACAGGGTAAGTTTTCAGCCCCAGCATTTT. Translation: CAWSNRVSFQPQHF.

The gene calls are TRBV11-3 and TRBJ2-1, with 11 positions matching TRBD2. The CDR3 spans 15 residues. Per germline, CDR1 SGHNT and CDR2 YENEEA. V was pared by 4 bases and J by 4 bases, with 3 bases of the junction left unmatched. For the CDR3, the DNA is TGTGCCAGCAGCTCCGTAGCGGGAGGGTACAATGAGCAGTTCTTC. It encodes CASSSVAGGYNEQFF. Full variable domain (outside the CDR3, taken from reference TRBV11-3 and TRBJ2-1): EAGVVQSPRYKIIEKKQPVAFWCNPISGHNTLYWYLQNLGQGPELLIRYENEEAVDDSQLPKDRFSAERLKGVDSTLKIQPAELGDSAVYLCASSSVAGGYNEQFFGPGTRLTVL.

This clone was recorded many times. The V gene is TRBV7-2, the J gene TRBJ2-2, with TRBD2 as a possible D gene (5 bases). Germline V gene lookup returns CDR1 SGHTA and CDR2 FQGNSA. The CDR3 extends over 14 amino acids. With 5 bases removed from V and 9 bases from J, the gap between germline ends came to 16 bases. The CDR3 coding sequence is TGTGCCAGCAGCGTCGGAGGAACCAACAGGGAGCTGTTTTTT. It yields the protein CASSVGGTNRELFF.

This chain uses TRBV14 with TRBJ1-2; D gene unclear. There are 15 residues in the CDR3. Trimming shortened V by 4 bases and J by 4 bases, and 16 bases separated the two germline ends. Germline CDR1 and CDR2: SGHDN and FVKESK. The CDR3 sequence is CASSPGSDRRYGYTF. The CDR3 coding sequence is TGTGCCAGCAGCCCAGGATCCGACCGACGCTATGGCTACACCTTC. Based on the CDR3 plus reference TRBV14 and TRBJ1-2, the full variable domain is EAGVTQFPSHSVIEKGQTVTLRCDPISGHDNLYWYRRVMGKEIKFLLHFVKESKQDESGMPNNRFLAERTGGTYSTLKVQPAELEDSGVYFCASSPGSDRRYGYTFGSGTRLTVV.

To note about this clone: The sample has other DNA sequences that encode this CDR3 too. The V gene is TRBV27, the J gene TRBJ2-7, with a weak D call TRBD1 (6 bases). Germline CDR1 MNHEY, CDR2 SMNVEV (reference sequence). With 5 bases removed from V and 2 bases from J, the gap between germline ends came to 13 bases. This CDR3 is 14 amino acids long. CDR3 residues: CASSPSRGPYEQYF. CDR3 nucleotide sequence: TGTGCCAGCAGTCCCTCCAGGGGTCCCTACGAGCAGTACTTC.

This chain joins TRBV4-1 and TRBJ1-5; D call uncertain. The CDR3 sequence is 15 residues long. Germline CDR1 reads MGHRA; CDR2 reads YSYEKL. Trimming took 1 base from V and 6 from J, leaving 13 bases between them. The CDR3 spells CASSQGEGAGQPQHF. The DNA of the CDR3 is TGCGCCAGCAGCCAAGGAGAGGGAGCCGGTCAGCCCCAGCATTTT.

J is TRBJ2-2 and V is TRBV19; D is perhaps TRBD2 (7 bases). Per the germline V gene, CDR1 is LNHDA and CDR2 is SQIVND (reference sequence). CDR3 length equals 13 residues. V lost 11 bases and J 5 bases, leaving 15 bases between the germline ends. The CDR3 DNA follows: TGTGCCGGGAGGGGGGAGGGGACCGGGGAGCTGTTTTTT. It specifies CAGRGEGTGELFF.

This chain connects TRBV5-1 to TRBJ2-1, with D tentatively TRBD2 (6 bases). Trimming stripped 4 bases from V and 10 bases from J, with 18 bases between. Germline V gene lookup returns CDR1 SGHRS and CDR2 YFSETQ. This CDR3 spans 14 amino acids. The CDR3: CASSIGGSGYEQFF. The CDR3 nucleotides are TGCGCCAGCAGCATTGGGGGGTCGGGGTACGAGCAGTTCTTC.

J is TRBJ1-1 and V is TRBV18, with 8 bases fitting TRBD1. The CDR3 contains 14 residues. Trimming removed 2 bases from V and 6 bases from J; junction bases left unmatched: 5. Germline loops: CDR1 KGHSH, CDR2 LQKENI. The CDR3 DNA reads as TGTGCCAGCTCACCATCGACAGGGGTTGCTGAAGCTTTCTTT. Translated: CASSPSTGVAEAFF.

This clone was counted between two and nine times. V and J are TRBV30 and TRBJ1-5, with 8 nucleotides matching TRBD1. V lost 2 bases to trimming and J lost 11 bases; unmatched junction nucleotides: 11. The CDR3 runs 14 residues. Germline CDR1 and CDR2: GTSNPN and SVGIG (reference sequence). The CDR3 DNA follows: TGTGCCTGGAGTACTTGGGACAGGAGTACGGCCCAGCATTTT. It yields the protein CAWSTWDRSTAQHF.

The chain carries TRBV5-5 and TRBJ2-1; 9 bases align to TRBD2. CDR1 is SGHKS, CDR2 YYEKEE, per germline (reference sequence). The CDR3 length is 16 residues. With 0 bases clipped from V and 7 bases from J, the junction kept 8 bases outside the gene matches. CDR3 nucleotides: TGTGCCAGCAGCTTGGAGCGCGGGCGGGGGGGAAATGAGCAGTTCTTC. This sequence encodes CASSLERGRGGNEQFF.

The rearrangement links TRBV14 to TRBJ1-6; TRBD1 might be the D (6 bases). The germline V gene encodes CDR1 SGHDN and CDR2 FVKESK. The CDR3 has 17 residues. The V gene lost 2 bases and the J gene lost 0 bases, with 11 bases spanning the gap. The CDR3 here is CASSQRQATSYNSPLHF. The CDR3 region has the DNA TGTGCCAGCAGCCAAAGACAGGCAACCTCCTATAATTCACCCCTCCACTTT. Looking up the rest from reference TRBV14 and TRBJ1-6 gives the full variable domain: EAGVTQFPSHSVIEKGQTVTLRCDPISGHDNLYWYRRVMGKEIKFLLHFVKESKQDESGMPNNRFLAERTGGTYSTLKVQPAELEDSGVYFCASSQRQATSYNSPLHFGNGTRLTVT.

This chain uses TRBV5-4 with TRBJ1-6; 10 nucleotides align to TRBD1. The germline V gene encodes CDR1 SGHNT and CDR2 YYREEE (reference sequence). J lost 8 bases, V lost 0 bases, and 5 bases had no gene match. The CDR3 length is 16 residues. The CDR3 DNA follows: TGTGCCAGCAGCTTGGTCGCGGGACAGGGGCATTCACCCCTCCACTTT. It yields the protein CASSLVAGQGHSPLHF. Using reference TRBV5-4 and TRBJ1-6 for the parts outside the CDR3, the full variable domain is ETGVTQSPTHLIKTRGQQVTLRCSSQSGHNTVSWYQQALGQGPQFIFQYYREEENGRGNFPPRFSGLQFPNYSSELNVNALELDDSALYLCASSLVAGQGHSPLHFGNGTRLTVT.

The chain is built from TRBV30 and TRBJ1-3; D remains unclear. V was clipped by 2 bases and J by 2 bases, with 10 bases between them. CDR1 and CDR2 (germline): GTSNPN, SVGIG (reference sequence). CDR3 size: 14 residues. The CDR3 protein is CAWSSGQTGNTIYF. The DNA of the CDR3 is TGTGCCTGGAGTTCCGGTCAAACTGGAAACACCATATATTTT.